The sample holds many counts of the clone carrying this TCR beta chain. The data were obtained in a study of neurological immune-mediated disorders. Trimming took 5 bases from V and 4 from J, leaving 9 bases between them. The CDR3 totals 12 residues. Germline lookup yields CDR1 LGHNT and CDR2 FRNRAP. TCRdb used MiXCR to reprocess the 5' RACE reads, holding one entry per CDR3 protein. The table records fewer than 20,000 distinct CDR3 sequences, roughly a tenth of them present only once. Input material: CD8+ T cells from blood. The clonotype was recovered from a woman aged 50 to 60 in good health. The V and J genes are TRBV12-5 and TRBJ2-7, with D unclear. The CDR3 reads CASGPTRYEQYF. CDR3 bases: TGTGCTAGTGGTCCGACTCGGTACGAGCAGTACTTC.